These T cell receptor beta chains were read from a single sample in a study of blood T cell repertoires in COVID-19. Libraries were prepared by immunoSEQ multiplex PCR; TCRdb keeps only in-frame clonotypes and omits some of them. The repertoire has approximately 240,000 clones, around 81% of them found once; the top ten carry around 3.1%. The sequenced sample was peripheral blood. These receptor sequences come from a woman in her 30s who had recovered from COVID-19. Both conserved end residues are part of each CDR3. Each record gives: J gene, V gene, CDR3 protein.

TRBJ1-2 TRBV7-9 CASSTGAGYGYTF
TRBJ2-3 TRBV7-2 CASSLAGVFGDTQYF
TRBJ1-5 TRBV29-1 CSVALAGRNQPQHF
TRBJ1-2 TRBV9 CASSPSLGVNYGYTF
TRBJ1-2 TRBV6-5 CASRDNLQGSKGYTF
TRBJ2-3 TRBV6-1 CASSDGRTGNTDTQYF
TRBJ2-1 TRBV4-2 CASSQEGAGKEQFF
TRBJ2-1 TRBV14 CASSRTSVGEQFF
TRBJ2-7 TRBV5-1 CASSLYGKEQYF
TRBJ2-5 TRBV6-4 CASSDSSGETQYF
TRBJ1-3 TRBV9 CASSTADLAGSGNTIYF
TRBJ1-2 TRBV11-2 CASSLDRGSYGYTF
TRBJ2-7 TRBV11-2 CASSLDSPGQDRYF
TRBJ2-7 TRBV5-5 CASSYPAGQGTYEQYF
TRBJ1-2 TRBV2 CASRGTGGLYGYTF
TRBJ2-2 TRBV11-2 CASSFPRQKPNTGELFF
TRBJ2-7 TRBV9 CASSVGGRAGEQYF
TRBJ2-7 TRBV19 CASSDNTVYEQYF
TRBJ1-1 TRBV30 CAWSLSPGRAFF
TRBJ2-1 TRBV7-9 CASSFGGRAYNEQFF